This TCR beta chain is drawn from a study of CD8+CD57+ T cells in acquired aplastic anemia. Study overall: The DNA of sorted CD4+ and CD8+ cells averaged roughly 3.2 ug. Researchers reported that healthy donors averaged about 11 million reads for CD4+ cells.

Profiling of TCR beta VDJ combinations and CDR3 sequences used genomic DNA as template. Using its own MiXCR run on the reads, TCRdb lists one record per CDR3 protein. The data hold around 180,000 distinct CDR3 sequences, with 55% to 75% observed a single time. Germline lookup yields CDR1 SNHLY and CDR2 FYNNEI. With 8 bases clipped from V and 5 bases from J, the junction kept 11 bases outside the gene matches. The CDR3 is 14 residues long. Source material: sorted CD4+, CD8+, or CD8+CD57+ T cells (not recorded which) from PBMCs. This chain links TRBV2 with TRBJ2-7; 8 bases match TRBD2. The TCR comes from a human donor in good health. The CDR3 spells CASEVDSSGNEQYF. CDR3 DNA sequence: TGTGCCAGCGAAGTTGATAGTAGCGGGAACGAGCAGTACTTC.